Presented here are 3 T cell receptor beta chains from one specimen sequenced in a study of T cell responses to AZD1222 COVID-19 vaccine. Using immunoSEQ multiplex PCR, the repertoire was profiled, and TCRdb retains in-frame clones only, with some absent. This table has around 180,000 clones, 70% to 90% appearing once. This material consisted of peripheral blood, taken on day 0 of AZD1222 vaccination. The receptors derive from an adult in good health.

The genes are TRBV24-1 and TRBJ2-1; 9 bases match TRBD1. CDR3 size: 16 residues. Germline trimming cut 1 base from V and 4 bases from J; bases unmatched to any gene: 4. Germline values: CDR1 KGHDR, CDR2 SFDVKD. CDR3 amino acids: CATSDFRTGVYNEQFF. CDR3 nucleotides: TGTGCCACCAGTGATTTTAGGACAGGGGTATACAATGAGCAGTTCTTC.

The chain recombines TRBV3-1 (or the pseudogene TRBV3-2) with TRBJ2-6; no clear D. Germline V CDR1 and CDR2: LGHDT, YNNKEL (reference sequence). Trimming shortened V by 2 bases and J by 0 bases, and 2 bases separated the two germline ends. The CDR3 totals 14 residues. CDR3 in amino acids: CASSQLSGANVLTF. The DNA of the CDR3 is TGTGCCAGCAGCCAACTCTCTGGGGCCAACGTCCTGACTTTC.

This chain joins TRBV19 and TRBJ2-7, with D possibly being TRBD2 (6 bases). V lost 5 bases and J lost 2, with 10 bases in between. CDR1 and CDR2 from the germline V gene are LNHDA and SQIVND (reference sequence). CDR3 length equals 13 residues. The CDR3 coding sequence is TGTGCCAGTAGTGGCGGGGCCACCTACGAGCAGTACTTC. Protein: CASSGGATYEQYF.